What follows describes a single TCR beta chain. The antigen remains undetermined. The data originate from a study of Ad26.COV2.S vaccination and SARS-CoV-2 variants. The study's findings and limits: A substantial breadth of spike-specific CD8+ and CD4+ T cell responses after vaccination has been reported. People who got the vaccine or the placebo had similar non-spike TCR breadth. While placebo recipients had lower spike-specific TCR breadth, vaccine recipients had more. Overall T cell responses may have been underestimated by the analyses of TCR breadth and depth.

Some clones are missing from TCRdb's copy, which holds only in-frame ones; the method was immunoSEQ multiplex PCR. Here the sample spans about 350,000 clones, 92% being singletons. This CDR3 has 16 amino acids. V shed 2 bases, J shed 8 bases, and the junction held 3 bases outside the gene matches. Germline-derived CDR1 and CDR2 are SGHAT and FQNNGV. This chain uses TRBV11-2 with TRBJ2-1; 16 bases are a match to TRBD2. The source is a human donor who had recovered from COVID-19. This sample comprised peripheral blood, obtained after recovery from COVID-19. The CDR3 region has the DNA TGTGCCAGCAGCTTAACCGGGACTAGCGGGGGGGATGAGCAGTTCTTC. It yields the protein CASSLTGTSGGDEQFF. Full variable domain (rest looked up from reference TRBV11-2 and TRBJ2-1): EAGVAQSPRYKIIEKRQSVAFWCNPISGHATLYWYQQILGQGPKLLIQFQNNGVVDDSQLPKDRFSAERLKGVDSTLKIQPAKLEDSAVYLCASSLTGTSGGDEQFFGPGTRLTVL.